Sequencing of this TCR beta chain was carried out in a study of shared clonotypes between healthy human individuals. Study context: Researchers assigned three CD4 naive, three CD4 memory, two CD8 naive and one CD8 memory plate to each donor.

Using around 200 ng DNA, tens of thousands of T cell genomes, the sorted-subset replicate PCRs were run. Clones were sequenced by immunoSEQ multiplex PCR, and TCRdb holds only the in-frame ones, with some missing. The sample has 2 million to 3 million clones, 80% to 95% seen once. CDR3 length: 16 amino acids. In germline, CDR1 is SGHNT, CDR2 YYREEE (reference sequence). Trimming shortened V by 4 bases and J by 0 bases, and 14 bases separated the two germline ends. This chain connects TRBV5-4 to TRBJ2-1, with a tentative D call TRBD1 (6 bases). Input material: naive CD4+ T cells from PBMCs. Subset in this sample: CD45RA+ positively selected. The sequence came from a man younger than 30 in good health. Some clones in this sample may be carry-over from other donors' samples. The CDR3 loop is CASSRPRDNSYNEQFF. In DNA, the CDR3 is TGTGCCAGCAGCAGGCCCCGGGACAACTCCTACAATGAGCAGTTCTTC.